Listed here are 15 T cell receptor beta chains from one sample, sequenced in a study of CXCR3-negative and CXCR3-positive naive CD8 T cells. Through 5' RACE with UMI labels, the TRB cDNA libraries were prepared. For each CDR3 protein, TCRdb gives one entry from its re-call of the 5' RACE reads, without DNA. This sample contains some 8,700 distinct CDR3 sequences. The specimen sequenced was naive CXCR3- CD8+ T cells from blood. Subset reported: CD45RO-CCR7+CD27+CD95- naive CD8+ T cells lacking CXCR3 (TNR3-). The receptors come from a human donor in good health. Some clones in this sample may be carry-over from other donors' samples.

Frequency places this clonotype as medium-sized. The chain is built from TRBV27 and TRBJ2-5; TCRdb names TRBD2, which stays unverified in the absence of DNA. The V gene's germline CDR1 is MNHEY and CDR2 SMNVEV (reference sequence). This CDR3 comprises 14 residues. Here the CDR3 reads CASSFGAGVGTQYF.

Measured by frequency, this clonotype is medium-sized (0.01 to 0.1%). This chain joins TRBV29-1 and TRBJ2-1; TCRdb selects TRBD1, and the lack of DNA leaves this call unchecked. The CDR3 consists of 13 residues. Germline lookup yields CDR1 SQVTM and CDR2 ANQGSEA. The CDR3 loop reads CSVTGPDTYEQFF.

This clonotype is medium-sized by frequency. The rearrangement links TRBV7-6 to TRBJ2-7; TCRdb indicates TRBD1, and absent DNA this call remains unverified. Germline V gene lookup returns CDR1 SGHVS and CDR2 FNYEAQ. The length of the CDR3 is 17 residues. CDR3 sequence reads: CASSSIAVEGAGYEQYF.

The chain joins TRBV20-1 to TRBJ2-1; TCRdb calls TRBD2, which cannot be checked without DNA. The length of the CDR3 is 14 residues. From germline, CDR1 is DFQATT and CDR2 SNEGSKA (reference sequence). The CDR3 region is CSAPSGSHYNEQFF.

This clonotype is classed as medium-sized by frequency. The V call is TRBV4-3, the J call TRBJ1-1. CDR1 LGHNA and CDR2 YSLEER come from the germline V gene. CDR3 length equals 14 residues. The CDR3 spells CASSQDQVHTEAFF.

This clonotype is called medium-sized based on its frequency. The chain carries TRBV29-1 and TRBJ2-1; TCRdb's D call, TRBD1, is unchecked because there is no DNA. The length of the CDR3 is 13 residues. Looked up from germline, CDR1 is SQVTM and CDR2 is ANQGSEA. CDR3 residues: CSVEGGQGNEQFF.

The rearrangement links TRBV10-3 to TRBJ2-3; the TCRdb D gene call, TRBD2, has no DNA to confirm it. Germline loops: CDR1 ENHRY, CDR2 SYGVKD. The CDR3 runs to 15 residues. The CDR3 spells CATWGGLAGTDTQYF.

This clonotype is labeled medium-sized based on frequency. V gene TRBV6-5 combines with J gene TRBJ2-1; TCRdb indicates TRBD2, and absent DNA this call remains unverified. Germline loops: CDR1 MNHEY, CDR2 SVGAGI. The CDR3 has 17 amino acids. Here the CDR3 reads CASSYSLAGPPDNEQFF.

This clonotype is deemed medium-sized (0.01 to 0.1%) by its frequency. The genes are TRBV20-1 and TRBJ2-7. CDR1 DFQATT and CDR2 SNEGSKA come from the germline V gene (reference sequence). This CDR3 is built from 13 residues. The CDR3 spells CSARPRDRYEQYF.

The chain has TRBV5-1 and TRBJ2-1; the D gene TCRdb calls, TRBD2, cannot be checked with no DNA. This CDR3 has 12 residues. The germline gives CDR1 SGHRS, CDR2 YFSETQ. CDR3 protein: CASGLAGYEQFF.

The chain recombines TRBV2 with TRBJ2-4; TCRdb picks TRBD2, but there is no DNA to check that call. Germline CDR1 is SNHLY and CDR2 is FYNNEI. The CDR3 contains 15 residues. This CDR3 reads CASGEGNREWNIQYF.

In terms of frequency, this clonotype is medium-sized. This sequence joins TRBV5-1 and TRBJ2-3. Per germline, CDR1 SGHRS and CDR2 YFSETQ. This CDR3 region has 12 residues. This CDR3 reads CASSWTTDTQYF.

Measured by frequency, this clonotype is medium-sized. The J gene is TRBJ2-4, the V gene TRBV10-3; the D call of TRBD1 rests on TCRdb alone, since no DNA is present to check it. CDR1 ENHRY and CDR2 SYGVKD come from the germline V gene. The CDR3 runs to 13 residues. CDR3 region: CAIAEQNKNIQYF.

The CDR3 loop is CASSFLGQGYSPLHF. The gene calls are TRBV7-8 and TRBJ1-6; TCRdb indicates TRBD1, and absent DNA this call remains unverified. Germline V gene lookup returns CDR1 SGHVS and CDR2 FQNEAQ. CDR3 length equals 15 residues.

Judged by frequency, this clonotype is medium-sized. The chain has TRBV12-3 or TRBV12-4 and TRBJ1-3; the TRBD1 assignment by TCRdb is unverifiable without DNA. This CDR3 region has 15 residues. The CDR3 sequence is CASSPGRESGNTIYF.